This TCR beta chain was captured by sequencing in a study of blood T cell repertoires in COVID-19. The overall study: Acute and convalescent COVID-19 specimens originated in the United States, Italy and Spain.

Germline V gene lookup returns CDR1 MGHRA and CDR2 YSYEKL. CDR3 length equals 17 residues. Trimming removed 0 bases from V and 1 base from J, with 13 bases in between. The protocol was immunoSEQ multiplex PCR, while the TCRdb copy is restricted to in-frame clones and leaves out a portion. Of approximately 120,000 clones detected, about four fifths appear once; the ten largest clones hold over 9.5%. Material for sequencing was peripheral blood. The J gene is TRBJ2-1, the V gene TRBV4-1, with D tentatively TRBD1 (5 bases). This clonotype was obtained from a human donor in a cohort sampled during active COVID-19. CDR3 nucleotide sequence: TGCGCCAGCAGCCAAGATCCCAGGGCTCCGTCCTACAATGAGCAGTTCTTC. It yields the protein CASSQDPRAPSYNEQFF.